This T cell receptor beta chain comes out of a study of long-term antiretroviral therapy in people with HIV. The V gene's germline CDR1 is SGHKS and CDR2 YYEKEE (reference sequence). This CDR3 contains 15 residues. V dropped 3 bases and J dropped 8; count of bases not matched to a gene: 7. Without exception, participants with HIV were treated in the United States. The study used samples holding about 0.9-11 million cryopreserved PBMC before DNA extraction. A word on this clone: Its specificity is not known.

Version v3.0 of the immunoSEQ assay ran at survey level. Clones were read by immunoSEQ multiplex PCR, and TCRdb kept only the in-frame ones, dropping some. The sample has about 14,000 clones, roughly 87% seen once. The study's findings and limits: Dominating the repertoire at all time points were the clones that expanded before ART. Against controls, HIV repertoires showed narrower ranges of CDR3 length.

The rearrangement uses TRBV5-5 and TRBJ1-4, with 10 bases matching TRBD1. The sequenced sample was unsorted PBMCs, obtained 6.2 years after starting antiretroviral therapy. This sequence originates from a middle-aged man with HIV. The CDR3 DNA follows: TGTGCCAGCAGCTCTCCGGACAGGGGGGGAGAAAAACTGTTTTTT. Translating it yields CASSSPDRGGEKLFF.